Each of the 24 T cell receptor beta chains below was sequenced from the same sample in a study of blood T cell repertoires in COVID-19. Generated by immunoSEQ multiplex PCR, the TCRdb table keeps only in-frame clones and is missing some. This table holds around 150,000 clones, more than 65% found once. The specimen sequenced was peripheral blood. Receptors were obtained from a woman at least 80 years old with acute or convalescent COVID-19.

This clone was recorded many times. The chain links TRBV6-5 to TRBJ2-7; no clear D gene. Germline V gene lookup returns CDR1 MNHEY and CDR2 SVGAGI. This CDR3 comprises 12 residues. V was cut by 6 bases and J by 0 bases, with 6 bases left in between. Here the CDR3 DNA reads TGTGCCAGCAGGGGCCACTCCTACGAGCAGTACTTC. It is translated as CASRGHSYEQYF.

Details on this clone: A junction end diverges from the germline sequence, so it may reflect a read error. The chain joins TRBV2 to TRBJ1-5; a weak D match, TRBD1 (6 bases). Germline V gives CDR1 SNHLY, CDR2 FYNNEI. CDR3 size: 16 residues. The CDR3 loop reads CASREATRTGTQPQHF. DNA of the CDR3: TGTGCCAGCAGGGAAGCCACAAGAACAGGGACCCAGCCCCAGCATTTT. The variable domain in full, with the rest retrieved from reference TRBV2 and TRBJ1-5, is EPEVTQTPSHQVTQMGQEVILRCVPISNHLYFYWYRQILGQKVEFLVSFYNNEISEKSEIFDDQFSVERPDGSNFTLKIRSTKLEDSAMYFCASREATRTGTQPQHFGDGTRLSIL.

This clone showed up just once. The V gene is TRBV5-6, the J gene TRBJ2-6, with D possibly TRBD1 on 5 matching bases. This CDR3 has 17 residues. Trimming left V 2 bases short and J 1 base short, with 13 bases between. Germline V gene data show CDR1 as SGHDT and CDR2 as YYEEEE. The CDR3 DNA reads as TGTGCCAGCAGCTTAGTCCAGGGTAGTTCTGGGGCCAACGTCCTGACTTTC. It codes for CASSLVQGSSGANVLTF.

This chain uses TRBV28 with TRBJ1-5, with D possibly being TRBD1 (5 bases). CDR1 and CDR2 (germline): MDHEN, SYDVKM. This CDR3 contains 13 residues. Deletions cut 2 bases from V and 16 bases from J, with 18 bases between. The CDR3 DNA sequence: TGTGCCAGCAGTTTAAACCCCCCAGGGCCCGGTCATTTT. It codes for CASSLNPPGPGHF.

The J gene is TRBJ2-5, the V gene TRBV4-1, with 7 nucleotides matching TRBD2. The trim removed 3 bases at V and 5 bases at J, leaving 6 bases unmatched. The germline CDR1 and CDR2 sequences are MGHRA and YSYEKL. The CDR3 totals 14 residues. The CDR3 DNA reads TGCGCCAGCAGCCACCCAGCGGGGTCGGAGACCCAGTACTTC. It yields the protein CASSHPAGSETQYF.

This chain connects TRBV6-1 to TRBJ2-3, with D maybe TRBD1 (6 bases). The CDR3 is made up of 15 amino acids. Germline CDR1 reads MNHNS; CDR2 reads SASEGT. Trimming stripped 3 bases from V and 1 base from J, with 11 bases between. The CDR3 sequence is CASSEAGAGTDTQYF. CDR3 coding DNA: TGTGCCAGCAGTGAGGCAGGGGCGGGCACAGATACGCAGTATTTT.

The chain is built from TRBV7-2 and TRBJ2-5, with 13 bases lining up with TRBD2. The germline CDR1 and CDR2 sequences are SGHTA and FQGNSA. The CDR3 length is 16 residues. V lost 2 bases, J lost 5 bases, and 5 bases stayed unmatched. CDR3 in DNA: TGTGCCAGCAGCTTAACTAGCGGGGGGGCCAGGGAGACCCAGTACTTC. Amino acids: CASSLTSGGARETQYF.

The chain is built from TRBV29-1 and TRBJ1-2, with D uncertain. Trimming took off 4 bases at V and 4 bases at J, with 10 bases between the two ends. The CDR3 consists of 12 residues. The germline CDR1 and CDR2 sequences are SQVTM and ANQGSEA. The DNA of the CDR3 is TGCAGCGTTGGAGACCCCTTCTATGGCTACACCTTC. It encodes CSVGDPFYGYTF.

The table lists this clone with a count of one. CDR3 in DNA: TGTGCCAGCAGTTACTCGACAGGGGGAGGTCAAGAGACCCAGTACTTC. This translates into CASSYSTGGGQETQYF. The rearrangement links TRBV6-5 to TRBJ2-5; 9 nucleotides match TRBD1. CDR1 is MNHEY and CDR2 is SVGAGI in the germline V gene. The J segment lost 2 bases and the V segment lost 0 bases, leaving 4 bases of the junction unmatched. The CDR3 length is 16 residues.

The chain is built from TRBV27 and TRBJ2-4, with a possible D match to TRBD1 (5 bases). The V and J ends lost 6 bases and 8 bases respectively, with 23 bases between them. This CDR3 has 16 amino acids. Germline CDR1 MNHEY, CDR2 SMNVEV (reference sequence). Written as DNA, the CDR3 is TGTGCCAGCAGCCTCCAGGGCCCCAGGACCCAAGACATTCAGTACTTC. Its protein product is CASSLQGPRTQDIQYF.

This clone has a handful of counts. The rearrangement links TRBV3-1 (or the pseudogene TRBV3-2) to TRBJ1-2, with D unclear. Germline V CDR1 and CDR2: LGHDT, YNNKEL (reference sequence). This CDR3 is 15 amino acids long. V was shortened by 4 bases and J by 0 bases, with 12 bases between the two germline ends. The CDR3 protein is CASSRTSVANYGYTF. The CDR3 region has the DNA TGTGCCAGCAGCCGGACTTCTGTAGCTAACTATGGCTACACCTTC.

The chain uses TRBV5-1 and TRBJ2-2, with TRBD2 matching 8 bases. Trimming at V came to 4 bases and at J to 4 bases, leaving 6 bases not matched to a gene. The V gene's germline CDR1 is SGHRS and CDR2 YFSETQ. CDR3 length: 15 residues. The CDR3 DNA follows: TGCGCCAGCAGCCCGGGACTAGAGGGCACCGGGGAGCTGTTTTTT. It translates to CASSPGLEGTGELFF.

This rearrangement joins TRBV29-1 to TRBJ1-2, with 7 nucleotides matching TRBD1. Germline lookup yields CDR1 SQVTM and CDR2 ANQGSEA. The V and J ends lost 7 bases and 5 bases, in that order; junction bases with no gene match: 10. The CDR3 is made up of 13 amino acids. The CDR3 is CSAVDGTEYGYTF. As DNA, the CDR3 is TGCAGCGCCGTCGACGGGACAGAGTATGGCTACACCTTC.

The chain has TRBV3-1 (or the pseudogene TRBV3-2) and TRBJ1-1, with a tentative D call TRBD1 (6 bases). Trimming took off 5 bases at V and 10 bases at J, with 20 bases between the two ends. Germline V CDR1 and CDR2: LGHDT, YNNKEL (reference sequence). This CDR3 has 14 residues. The CDR3, as DNA: TGTGCCAGCAGCTCACCCTTAGGGGGTGAGGGAGCTTTCTTT. Amino acid sequence: CASSSPLGGEGAFF.

V and J are TRBV28 and TRBJ1-6; perhaps TRBD1 as D (6 bases). V lost 8 bases, J lost 4 bases, and 15 bases lay in between. The V gene's germline CDR1 is MDHEN and CDR2 SYDVKM. The CDR3 length is 15 residues. CDR3 DNA sequence: TGTGCCAGCGGGGGGAGGGGGGCTTATAATTCACCCCTCCACTTT. Its translation is CASGGRGAYNSPLHF.

The rearrangement uses TRBV5-4 and TRBJ1-1, with 8 bases lining up with TRBD1. Germline loops: CDR1 SGHNT, CDR2 YYREEE (reference sequence). V was clipped by 3 bases and J by 2 bases; unmatched bases: 3. The CDR3 is 14 amino acids. The chain's CDR3 is CASSSGQVNTEAFF. The CDR3 nucleotides read TGTGCCAGCAGCTCGGGACAGGTAAACACTGAAGCTTTCTTT.

The V call is TRBV5-1, the J call TRBJ2-5; TRBD1 agrees at 9 bases. With V trimmed by 4 bases and J by 3 bases, 4 bases remained unmatched. This CDR3 has 14 amino acids. Germline CDR1 reads SGHRS; CDR2 reads YFSETQ. The CDR3 loop is CASSLGQGEETQYF. The CDR3 DNA is TGCGCCAGCAGCCTGGGACAGGGCGAAGAGACCCAGTACTTC.

Regarding this clone: Other DNA sequences from this sample encode an identical CDR3 as well. CDR3 bases: TGTGCCAGTAGTACGGACAGGGGTTACGAGCAGTACTTC. This codes for CASSTDRGYEQYF. The chain couples TRBV19 to TRBJ2-7; 9 positions match TRBD1. The J segment lost 4 bases and the V segment lost 4 bases, leaving 2 bases of the junction unmatched. CDR1 is LNHDA, CDR2 SQIVND, per germline (reference sequence). CDR3 size: 13 residues.

The genes are TRBV5-5 and TRBJ1-4, with D possibly matching TRBD1 (5 bases). V lost 0 bases to trimming and J lost 8 bases, with 14 bases between them. This CDR3 is 15 amino acids long. Per germline, CDR1 SGHKS and CDR2 YYEKEE (reference sequence). CDR3 loop: CASSLAGGVQEKLFF. CDR3 sequence (DNA): TGTGCCAGCAGCTTGGCCGGAGGGGTACAAGAAAAACTGTTTTTT.

V gene TRBV3-1 (or the pseudogene TRBV3-2) combines with J gene TRBJ2-3; maybe TRBD1 (5 bases). Germline V lookup: CDR1 LGHDT, CDR2 YNNKEL (reference sequence). The CDR3 is made up of 15 amino acids. The V end was cut by 6 bases, the J end by 0 bases, with 13 bases between. CDR3 in DNA: TGTGCCAGCAGGAGGACATACTCTAGCACAGATACGCAGTATTTT. This sequence encodes CASRRTYSSTDTQYF.

The V call is TRBV4-2, the J call TRBJ2-2, with a weak D call TRBD1 (7 bases). Germline CDR1 reads LGHNA; CDR2 reads YNFKEQ. This CDR3 comprises 16 residues. Trimming took 0 bases from V and 6 from J, leaving 14 bases between them. The CDR3 sequence: CASSQDYSRGAGELFF. The CDR3 DNA is TGTGCCAGCAGCCAAGATTATTCCAGGGGGGCCGGGGAGCTGTTTTTT.

The chain combines TRBV11-2 with TRBJ1-1; TRBD1 matches at 8 bases. CDR3 length: 17 residues. The ends lost 5 bases at V and 1 base at J; junction bases unmatched: 12. Germline V gene lookup returns CDR1 SGHAT and CDR2 FQNNGV. CDR3 DNA sequence: TGTGCCAGCAGCACCCGGACAGGGTATGACGGGAACACTGAAGCTTTCTTT. Protein product: CASSTRTGYDGNTEAFF.

This clone was seen a single time. The identical CDR3 is also encoded by other nucleotide sequences in the sample. CDR3 bases: TGTGCCAGCAGCCAAGATTCAGGGGGAACCGGGGAGCTGTTTTTT. Protein product: CASSQDSGGTGELFF. The genes are TRBV3-1 (or the pseudogene TRBV3-2) and TRBJ2-2, with TRBD1 matching 7 bases. The V segment lost 0 bases and the J segment 5 bases; nucleotides outside the gene matches: 3. The CDR3 totals 15 residues. Germline V CDR1 and CDR2: LGHDT, YNNKEL (reference sequence).

This clone was seen a single time. The genes are TRBV3-1 (or the pseudogene TRBV3-2) and TRBJ1-1; TRBD1 might be the D (5 bases). The CDR3 is made up of 20 amino acids. Trimming took 4 bases from V and 3 from J, leaving 30 bases between them. The germline CDR1 and CDR2 sequences are LGHDT and YNNKEL (reference sequence). Here the CDR3 DNA reads TGTGCCAGCAGCCCCACCCTAGGGGCACAGGCCACTAAGGGGTACACTGAAGCTTTCTTT. This sequence encodes CASSPTLGAQATKGYTEAFF.